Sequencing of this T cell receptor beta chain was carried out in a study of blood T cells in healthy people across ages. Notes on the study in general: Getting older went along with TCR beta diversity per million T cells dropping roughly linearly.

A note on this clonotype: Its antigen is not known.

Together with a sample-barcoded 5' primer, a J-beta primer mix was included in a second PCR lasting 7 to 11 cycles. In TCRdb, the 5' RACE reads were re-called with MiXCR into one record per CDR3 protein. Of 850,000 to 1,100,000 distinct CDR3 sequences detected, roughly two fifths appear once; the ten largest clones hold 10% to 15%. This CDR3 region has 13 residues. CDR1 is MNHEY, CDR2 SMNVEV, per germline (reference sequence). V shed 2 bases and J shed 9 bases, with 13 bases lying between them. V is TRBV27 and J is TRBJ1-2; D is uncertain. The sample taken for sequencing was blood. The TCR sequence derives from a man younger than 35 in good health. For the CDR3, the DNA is TGTGCCAGCAGTTTAGGGCCAGGCGTCAGCTACACCTTC. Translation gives CASSLGPGVSYTF.